Below are 8 T cell receptor beta chains sequenced from a single sample in a study of Tregs in tolerant kidney transplant recipients. Sequencing was performed with immunoSEQ multiplex PCR; in TCRdb, only in-frame clones are kept and a portion is missing. The repertoire table contains fewer than 40,000 clones. Source: CD8+ T cells from blood, taken before the transplant. All receptors derive from a human donor who received a combined kidney and bone marrow transplant.

Points on this clone: The read is 3 residues too short to cover the CDR3 end, so that end is filled in from the germline J gene. V gene TRBV5-6 combines with J gene TRBJ2-7; the D is unclear. V lost 3 bases, J lost 1 base, and 2 bases lay in between. The CDR3 extends over 11 amino acids. CDR1 is SGHDT, CDR2 YYEEEE, per germline. CDR3 residues: CASSSSYEQYF. The CDR3 DNA, read in part, is TGTGCCAGCAGCTCTTCCTACGAG.

Turning to this clone: The sequence runs out 3 residues before the end of the CDR3; the remainder is reconstructed from the germline J gene. The rearrangement joins TRBV5-1 to TRBJ1-1; maybe TRBD1 (6 bases). The V end lost 5 bases, the J end lost 1 base, and 15 bases lay between the germline ends. Per germline, CDR1 SGHRS and CDR2 YFSETQ. CDR3 size: 15 residues. Here the CDR3 reads CASSRTRGANTEAFF. CDR3 DNA (partial): TGCGCCAGCAGTCGTACCAGGGGCGCGAACACTGAA.

Note on this clone: The read terminates 3 residues before the CDR3 end, so the remaining end is supplied by the germline J gene. The chain employs TRBV2 and TRBJ2-2, with TRBD1 identical over 9 bases. Unmatched junction bases numbered 4, after V lost 10 bases and J lost 1 base. CDR3 size: 14 residues. CDR1 and CDR2 from the germline V gene are SNHLY and FYNNEI. The chain's CDR3 is CATQDRGNTGELFF. CDR3 bases read: TGTGCCACCCAGGACAGGGGGAACACCGGGGAG.

Note on this clone: Read coverage stops 3 residues before the CDR3 terminus; the germline J gene supplies the remainder. The V call is TRBV9, the J call TRBJ2-1; 10 positions match TRBD1. CDR3 length: 16 amino acids. Per the germline V gene, CDR1 is SGDLS and CDR2 is YYNGEE. The trim removed 0 bases at V and 2 bases at J, leaving 2 bases unmatched. Incomplete CDR3 DNA: TGTGCCAGCAGCGTAGGTGGGACAGGGGCCTACAATGAG. Translated, it gives CASSVGGTGAYNE. Given in full, the CDR3 is CASSVGGTGAYNEQFF.

Comment on this clone: The observed sequence ends 3 residues before the CDR3 terminus, with the missing tail filled in from the germline J gene. The rearrangement links TRBV5-6 to TRBJ2-7, with a tentative D call TRBD2 (7 bases). The CDR3 loop spans 13 amino acids. Germline-derived CDR1 and CDR2 are SGHDT and YYEEEE. V gave up 4 bases and J gave up 6 bases, with 14 bases separating them. Partial CDR3 DNA: TGTGCCAGCAGCCATCAGGGGAGGGGCGAG. As protein: CASSHQGRGE. The whole CDR3 reads CASSHQGRGEQYF. Based on the CDR3 plus reference TRBV5-6 and TRBJ2-7, the full variable domain is DAGVTQSPTHLIKTRGQQVTLRCSPKSGHDTVSWYQQALGQGPQFIFQYYEEEERQRGNFPDRFSGHQFPNYSSELNVNALLLGDSALYLCASSHQGRGEQYFGPGTRLTVT.

A word on this clone: The read terminates 3 residues ahead of where the CDR3 ends, so the germline J gene completes it. V usage is TRBV11-3 and J usage is TRBJ2-2; D is ambiguous. CDR1 is SGHNT, CDR2 YENEEA, per germline. The CDR3 spans 12 residues. Trimming removed 1 base from V and 6 bases from J, with 3 bases in between. CDR3 residues: CASSLVAGELFF. The sequenced CDR3 bases are TGTGCCAGCAGCTTAGTCGCCGGGGAG. The full variable domain, with the rest looked up from reference TRBV11-3 and TRBJ2-2, is EAGVVQSPRYKIIEKKQPVAFWCNPISGHNTLYWYLQNLGQGPELLIRYENEEAVDDSQLPKDRFSAERLKGVDSTLKIQPAELGDSAVYLCASSLVAGELFFGEGSRLTVL.

Points on this clone: The read ends 3 residues early relative to the CDR3; the germline J gene fills the gap. This chain uses TRBV20-1 with TRBJ2-3; a possible D gene is TRBD2 (6 bases). Trimming took 3 bases from V and 2 from J, leaving 18 bases between them. The germline V gene encodes CDR1 DFQATT and CDR2 SNEGSKA (reference sequence). The CDR3 contains 16 residues. Partial CDR3 DNA: TGCAGTGCTAGCCCCCGAACGGGACTTAACACAGATACG. This gives the protein CSASPRTGLNTDT. The CDR3, in full, reads CSASPRTGLNTDTQYF.

As regards this clone: The read comes to an end 3 residues before the CDR3 does, leaving the germline J gene to fill in the end. This chain connects TRBV19 to TRBJ1-2, with D possibly matching TRBD1 (6 bases). V lost 3 bases and J lost 0, with 11 bases in between. Germline CDR1 and CDR2: LNHDA and SQIVND (reference sequence). CDR3 length: 15 residues. The chain's CDR3 is CASSITGSSNYGYTF. Incomplete CDR3 DNA: TGTGCCAGTAGTATTACAGGGAGTTCTAACTATGGC.